Below are 20 T cell receptor beta chains sequenced from a single sample in a study of T cells in tuberculosis. Noted time point: new active TB diagnosis, blood taken before or within 7 days of starting treatment. Sequencing used immunoSEQ multiplex PCR; TCRdb keeps in-frame clones, though not all of them. The table lists tens of thousands of clones, roughly 85% of them singletons. Material: PBMCs, obtained at tuberculosis diagnosis. The receptors were sampled from an adult with tuberculosis.

In its sample, this clone was seen once. The chain is built from TRBV7-8 and TRBJ2-1; D is perhaps TRBD2 (5 bases). With 9 bases removed from V and 9 bases from J, the gap between germline ends came to 21 bases. The CDR3 covers 14 residues. Germline V CDR1 and CDR2: SGHVS, FQNEAQ. This CDR3 reads CASRSRGPAGEQFF. In DNA, the CDR3 is TGTGCCAGTAGATCAAGAGGGCCGGCGGGTGAGCAGTTCTTC.

The chain has TRBV29-1 and TRBJ1-2, with TRBD1 as a possible D gene (5 bases). The germline gives CDR1 SQVTM, CDR2 ANQGSEA. V lost 6 bases to trimming and J lost 5 bases, with 19 bases between them. CDR3 length equals 14 residues. In nucleotides, the CDR3 is TGCAGCGTCAGGGTGGGTGTGGGTGTGTATGGCTACACCTTC. Translation gives CSVRVGVGVYGYTF.

With respect to this clone: The sample has other DNA sequences that encode this CDR3 too. The V and J genes are TRBV2 and TRBJ2-1; TRBD2 agrees at 8 bases. The germline gives CDR1 SNHLY, CDR2 FYNNEI. The CDR3 sequence is 15 residues long. The V and J ends lost 2 bases and 1 base, in that order; junction bases with no gene match: 1. The CDR3 loop reads CASSETGGSYNEQFF. The CDR3 DNA is TGTGCCAGCAGTGAAACGGGAGGGTCCTACAATGAGCAGTTCTTC.

The chain combines TRBV5-4 with TRBJ2-3; 11 nucleotides line up with TRBD2. Germline-derived CDR1 and CDR2 are SGHNT and YYREEE (reference sequence). The CDR3 covers 15 residues. V gave up 5 bases and J gave up 4 bases; unmatched junction bases: 6. The CDR3 loop is CASRQLAGDSDTQYF. In DNA, the CDR3 is TGTGCCAGCAGGCAACTAGCGGGAGACTCAGATACGCAGTATTTT.

V gene TRBV4-3 combines with J gene TRBJ1-1; 7 bases are shared with TRBD1. CDR3 size: 14 residues. CDR1 is LGHNA and CDR2 is YSLEER in the germline V gene. J was trimmed by 1 base and V by 5 bases; bases with no gene match: 4. The CDR3 loop reads CASSKGQSNTEAFF. CDR3 DNA: TGCGCCAGCAGCAAGGGACAGTCGAACACTGAAGCTTTCTTT.

The chain uses TRBV28 and TRBJ1-4; the D gene is possibly TRBD1 (5 bases). Germline CDR1 MDHEN, CDR2 SYDVKM. V lost 5 bases, J lost 8 bases, and 15 bases lay in between. The CDR3 is 14 residues long. CDR3 sequence: CASSRSGQKEKLFF. The CDR3 nucleotides read TGTGCCAGCAGTAGGTCAGGGCAGAAGGAAAAACTGTTTTTT. The whole variable domain, filled in from reference TRBV28 and TRBJ1-4, reads DVKVTQSSRYLVKRTGEKVFLECVQDMDHENMFWYRQDPGLGLRLIYFSYDVKMKEKGDIPEGYSVSREKKERFSLILESASTNQTSMYLCASSRSGQKEKLFFGSGTQLSVL.

The rearrangement joins TRBV7-2 to TRBJ2-2; tentative D call: TRBD1 (6 bases). V was pared by 5 bases and J by 4 bases, with 14 bases between. Germline CDR1 SGHTA, CDR2 FQGNSA. The CDR3 has 15 amino acids. The CDR3 DNA reads TGTGCCAGCAGCCTCACAGGGTTGGTCACCGGGGAGCTGTTTTTT. The encoded protein is CASSLTGLVTGELFF.

J is TRBJ2-7 and V is TRBV21-1; TRBD1 reflects the table's D call only, with no check against the DNA. TRBV21-1 is a pseudogene locus. The CDR3 consists of 16 residues. The DNA for the CDR3 is TGTGCCAGCAGCCCAAAAATAACGGGGACAGCCTACGAGCAGTACTTC. Translating gives CASSPKITGTAYEQYF.

The chain has TRBV9 and TRBJ2-3, with a possible D match to TRBD2 (7 bases). The CDR3 sequence is 15 residues long. The germline gives CDR1 SGDLS, CDR2 YYNGEE. The V gene lost 1 base and the J gene lost 6 bases, with 15 bases spanning the gap. This chain's CDR3 is CASSVTGGWGDTQYF. The CDR3 region has the DNA TGTGCCAGCAGCGTAACGGGGGGCTGGGGGGATACGCAGTATTTT.

The V and J genes are TRBV7-2 and TRBJ1-4; 12 nucleotides match TRBD1. CDR3 length equals 16 residues. Germline V gives CDR1 SGHTA, CDR2 FQGNSA. J lost 8 bases, V lost 5 bases, and 9 bases had no gene match. The CDR3 coding sequence is TGTGCCAGCAGCCCGGGACAGGGGGCATTAGGGGAAAAACTGTTTTTT. It translates to CASSPGQGALGEKLFF. Filled out from reference TRBV7-2 and TRBJ1-4, the complete variable domain reads GAGVSQSPSNKVTEKGKDVELRCDPISGHTALYWYRQSLGQGLEFLIYFQGNSAPDKSGLPSDRFSAERTGGSVSTLTIQRTQQEDSAVYLCASSPGQGALGEKLFFGSGTQLSVL.

The CDR3 is CASSLLQGYDTQYF. In nucleotides, the CDR3 is TGTGCCAGCAGCCTCCTCCAGGGGTACGATACGCAGTATTTT. V is TRBV27 and J is TRBJ2-3; possible D gene TRBD1, 6 bases. The CDR3 has 14 residues. The V and J ends lost 6 bases and 6 bases respectively, with 16 bases between them. In germline, CDR1 is MNHEY, CDR2 SMNVEV (reference sequence).

This clone was seen only a few times. This sequence joins TRBV2 and TRBJ1-1; D unclear. Trimming pared 3 bases from V and 1 base from J, leaving 18 bases between. Germline V gene lookup returns CDR1 SNHLY and CDR2 FYNNEI. The CDR3 totals 17 residues. The CDR3 coding sequence is TGTGCCAGCAGTGAGTTTATTAACAGCAAGAAGAACACTGAAGCTTTCTTT. This codes for CASSEFINSKKNTEAFF.

The chain couples TRBV7-2 to TRBJ1-4, with TRBD1 identical over 8 bases. The germline CDR1 and CDR2 sequences are SGHTA and FQGNSA. The CDR3 is made up of 14 amino acids. V lost 4 bases to trimming and J lost 8 bases; unmatched junction nucleotides: 6. CDR3 amino acids: CASSSQGAREKLFF. The CDR3 region has the DNA TGTGCCAGCAGCTCGCAGGGGGCGCGGGAAAAACTGTTTTTT.

V is TRBV5-1 and J is TRBJ2-1; D unresolved. Trimming took 0 bases from V and 6 from J, leaving 7 bases between them. CDR1 and CDR2 from the germline V gene are SGHRS and YFSETQ. The CDR3 runs to 13 residues. CDR3 DNA: TGCGCCAGCAGCTTGGACTCGCTCAATGAGCAGTTCTTC. It yields the protein CASSLDSLNEQFF.

The chain couples TRBV4-3 to TRBJ2-7, with 8 bases lining up with TRBD1. J gave up 0 bases and V 1 base, and 2 bases lay outside the gene matches. The length of the CDR3 is 15 residues. Germline assignment: CDR1 LGHNA and CDR2 YSLEER. The CDR3 DNA follows: TGCGCCAGCAGCCAAGGGACAGGGCCCTCCTACGAGCAGTACTTC. It is translated as CASSQGTGPSYEQYF.

The V gene is TRBV10-1, the J gene TRBJ2-2; a possible D gene is TRBD1 (5 bases). The CDR3 spans 15 residues. V shed 6 bases and J shed 2 bases, with 13 bases lying between them. Germline V lookup: CDR1 WNHNN, CDR2 SYGVQD (reference sequence). The CDR3 bases are TGCGCCAGCAGCAACCGACAGAACAACACCGGGGAGCTGTTTTTT. This codes for CASSNRQNNTGELFF.

This chain links TRBV30 with TRBJ2-3; 10 nucleotides agree with TRBD2. The CDR3 has 14 residues. Losses at the gene ends were 4 bases for V and 4 bases for J; bases not matched to a gene: 5. In germline, CDR1 is GTSNPN, CDR2 SVGIG (reference sequence). CDR3 nucleotide sequence: TGTGCCTGGAAAATAGCGGGAGGAGCAGATACGCAGTATTTT. This codes for CAWKIAGGADTQYF.

Here the CDR3 reads CATRGGSYEQYF. The CDR3, as DNA: TGTGCCACCCGCGGGGGTTCCTACGAGCAGTACTTC. This sequence joins TRBV10-3 and TRBJ2-7, with 7 bases identical to TRBD2. CDR3 length: 12 residues. Trimming at V came to 10 bases and at J to 1 base, leaving 4 bases not matched to a gene. Germline-derived CDR1 and CDR2 are ENHRY and SYGVKD.

This clone occurred a few times. This chain connects TRBV2 to TRBJ2-7, with 7 nucleotides matching TRBD1. CDR1 and CDR2 (germline): SNHLY, FYNNEI. Trimming removed 4 bases from V and 2 bases from J; junction bases left unmatched: 5. The CDR3 extends over 14 amino acids. DNA for the CDR3: TGTGCCAGCAGTGCCCGGGACAGTACCTACGAGCAGTACTTC. Amino acid sequence: CASSARDSTYEQYF.

The chain combines TRBV2 with TRBJ2-7; 7 positions match TRBD1. J gave up 3 bases and V 11 bases, and 7 bases lay outside the gene matches. Germline CDR1 and CDR2: SNHLY and FYNNEI. The CDR3 has 12 residues. The CDR3 DNA reads TGTGCCGGCGGACAGGAGAGCTACGAGCAGTACTTC. It specifies CAGGQESYEQYF.